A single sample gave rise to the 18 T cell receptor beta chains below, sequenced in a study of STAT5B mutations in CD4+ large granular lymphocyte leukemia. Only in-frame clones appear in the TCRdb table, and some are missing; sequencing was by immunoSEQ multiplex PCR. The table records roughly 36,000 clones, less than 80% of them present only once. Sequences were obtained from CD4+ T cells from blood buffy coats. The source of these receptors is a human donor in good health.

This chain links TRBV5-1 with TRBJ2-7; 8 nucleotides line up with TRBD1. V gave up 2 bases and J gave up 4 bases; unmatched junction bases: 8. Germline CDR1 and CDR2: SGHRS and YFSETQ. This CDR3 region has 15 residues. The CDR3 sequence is CASSFGGQAIYEQYF. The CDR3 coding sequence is TGCGCCAGCAGCTTTGGGGGACAGGCCATTTACGAGCAGTACTTC.

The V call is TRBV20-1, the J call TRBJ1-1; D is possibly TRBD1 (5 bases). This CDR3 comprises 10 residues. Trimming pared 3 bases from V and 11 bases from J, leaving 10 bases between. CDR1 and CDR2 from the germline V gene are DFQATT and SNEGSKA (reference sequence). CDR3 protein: CSARSGWAFF. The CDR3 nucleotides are TGCAGTGCTAGGTCAGGGTGGGCTTTCTTT.

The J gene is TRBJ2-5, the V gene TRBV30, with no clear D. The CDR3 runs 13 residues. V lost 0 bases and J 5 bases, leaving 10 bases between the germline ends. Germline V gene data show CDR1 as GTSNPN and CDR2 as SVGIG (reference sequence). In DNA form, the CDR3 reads TGTGCCTGGAGTGTTTGGGCTTCGGAGACCCAGTACTTC. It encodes CAWSVWASETQYF.

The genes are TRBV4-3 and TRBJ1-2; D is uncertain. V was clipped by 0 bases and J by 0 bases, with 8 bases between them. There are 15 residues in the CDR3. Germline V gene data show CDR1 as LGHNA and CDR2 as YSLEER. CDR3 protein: CASSQDFTPNYGYTF. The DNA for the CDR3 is TGCGCCAGCAGCCAAGATTTTACCCCTAACTATGGCTACACCTTC.

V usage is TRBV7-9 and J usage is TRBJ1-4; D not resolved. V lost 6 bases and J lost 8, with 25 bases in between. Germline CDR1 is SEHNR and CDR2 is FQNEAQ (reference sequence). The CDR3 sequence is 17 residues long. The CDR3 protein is CASREPPGGDKGEKLFF. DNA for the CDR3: TGTGCCAGCAGGGAACCTCCGGGCGGGGATAAGGGAGAAAAACTGTTTTTT.

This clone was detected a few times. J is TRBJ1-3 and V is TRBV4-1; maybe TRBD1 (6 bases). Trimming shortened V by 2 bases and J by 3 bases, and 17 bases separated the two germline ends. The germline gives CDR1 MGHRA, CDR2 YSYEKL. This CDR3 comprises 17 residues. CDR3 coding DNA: TGCGCCAGCAGCCAAACGGGTGGGGGGCCGGGTGGAAACACCATATATTTT. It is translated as CASSQTGGGPGGNTIYF.

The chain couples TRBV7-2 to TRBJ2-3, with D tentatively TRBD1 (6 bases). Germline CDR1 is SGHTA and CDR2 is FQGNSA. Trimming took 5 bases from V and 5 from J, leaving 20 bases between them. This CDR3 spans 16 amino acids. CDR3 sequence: CASSHAMGSRGDTQYF. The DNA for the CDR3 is TGTGCCAGCAGCCATGCCATGGGGTCCAGGGGAGATACGCAGTATTTT.

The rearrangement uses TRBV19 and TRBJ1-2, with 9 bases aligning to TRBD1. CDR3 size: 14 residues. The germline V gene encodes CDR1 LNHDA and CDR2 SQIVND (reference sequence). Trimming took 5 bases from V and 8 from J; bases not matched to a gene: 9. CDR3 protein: CASSDPGQGFGYTF. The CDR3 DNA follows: TGTGCCAGTAGTGACCCGGGACAGGGTTTCGGCTACACCTTC.

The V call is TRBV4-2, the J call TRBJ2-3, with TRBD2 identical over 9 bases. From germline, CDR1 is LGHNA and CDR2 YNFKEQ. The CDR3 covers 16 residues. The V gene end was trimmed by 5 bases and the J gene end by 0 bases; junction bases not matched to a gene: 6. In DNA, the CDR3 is TGTGCCAGCAGCTCCCGACTAGCGGCTAGCACAGATACGCAGTATTTT. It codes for CASSSRLAASTDTQYF.

The CDR3 loop is CASSFTGLNQPQHF. The DNA of the CDR3 is TGCGCCAGCAGCTTTACAGGGCTCAATCAGCCCCAGCATTTT. The chain links TRBV5-1 to TRBJ1-5; tentatively, D is TRBD1 (6 bases). The CDR3 spans 14 residues. Between the trimmed V and J ends, which lost 2 bases and 3 bases, there was a span of 9 bases. CDR1 and CDR2 from the germline V gene are SGHRS and YFSETQ.

CDR3: CASSFFQGANTGELFF. CDR3 nucleotide sequence: TGTGCCAGCAGCTTCTTTCAGGGGGCGAACACCGGGGAGCTGTTTTTT. The chain couples TRBV7-2 to TRBJ2-2; 7 bases map to TRBD1. Trimming took 3 bases from V and 0 from J; bases not matched to a gene: 4. Germline V gene sequence: CDR1 SGHTA, CDR2 FQGNSA. This CDR3 is built from 16 residues.

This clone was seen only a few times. This CDR3 reads CASSPDRAYGYTF. The CDR3 coding sequence is TGTGCCAGCTCACCAGACAGGGCATATGGCTACACCTTC. The chain is built from TRBV18 and TRBJ1-2; 7 bases fit TRBD1. The CDR3 spans 13 residues. Germline V gene lookup returns CDR1 KGHSH and CDR2 LQKENI. Losses at the gene ends were 2 bases for V and 5 bases for J; bases not matched to a gene: 2.

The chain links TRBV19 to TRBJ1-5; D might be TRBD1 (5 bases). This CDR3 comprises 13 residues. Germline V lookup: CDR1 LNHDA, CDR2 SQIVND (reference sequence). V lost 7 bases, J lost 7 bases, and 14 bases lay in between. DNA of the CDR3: TGTGCCAGTACTCAATGGGGGTGGCAGCCCCAGCATTTT. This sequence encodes CASTQWGWQPQHF.

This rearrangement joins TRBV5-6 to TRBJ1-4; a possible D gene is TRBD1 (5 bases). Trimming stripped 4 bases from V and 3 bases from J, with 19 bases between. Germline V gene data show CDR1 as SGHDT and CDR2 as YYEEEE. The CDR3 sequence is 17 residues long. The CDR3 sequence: CASSTTLTVQANEKLFF. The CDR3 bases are TGTGCCAGCAGCACAACATTGACAGTACAGGCTAATGAAAAACTGTTTTTT.

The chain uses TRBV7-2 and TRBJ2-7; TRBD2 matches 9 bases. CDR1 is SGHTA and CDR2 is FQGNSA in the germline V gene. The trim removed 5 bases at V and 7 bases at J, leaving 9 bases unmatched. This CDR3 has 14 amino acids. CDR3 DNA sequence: TGTGCCAGCAGCGGAGCGGGGGGTCCGCGGGAGCAGTACTTC. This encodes CASSGAGGPREQYF.

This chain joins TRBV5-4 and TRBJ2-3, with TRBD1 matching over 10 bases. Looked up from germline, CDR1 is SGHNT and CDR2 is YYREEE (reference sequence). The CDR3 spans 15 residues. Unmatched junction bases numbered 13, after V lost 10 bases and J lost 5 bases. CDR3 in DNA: TGTGCCGGGAATAGACAGGGGGCGCGGGGAGATACGCAGTATTTT. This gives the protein CAGNRQGARGDTQYF. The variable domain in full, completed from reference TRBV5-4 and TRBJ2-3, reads ETGVTQSPTHLIKTRGQQVTLRCSSQSGHNTVSWYQQALGQGPQFIFQYYREEENGRGNFPPRFSGLQFPNYSSELNVNALELDDSALYLCAGNRQGARGDTQYFGPGTRLTVL.

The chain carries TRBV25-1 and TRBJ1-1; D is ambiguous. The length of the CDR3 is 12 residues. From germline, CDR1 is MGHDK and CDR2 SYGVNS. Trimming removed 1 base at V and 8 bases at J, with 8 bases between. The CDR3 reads CASSESPGEAFF. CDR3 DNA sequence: TGTGCCAGCAGTGAATCGCCAGGCGAAGCTTTCTTT.

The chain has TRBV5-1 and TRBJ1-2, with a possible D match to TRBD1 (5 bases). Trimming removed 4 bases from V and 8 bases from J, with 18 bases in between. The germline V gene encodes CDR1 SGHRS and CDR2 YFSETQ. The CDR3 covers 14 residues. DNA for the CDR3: TGCGCCAGCAGCCCCCCGGTCGGGGGGGAGGGCTACACCTTC. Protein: CASSPPVGGEGYTF.